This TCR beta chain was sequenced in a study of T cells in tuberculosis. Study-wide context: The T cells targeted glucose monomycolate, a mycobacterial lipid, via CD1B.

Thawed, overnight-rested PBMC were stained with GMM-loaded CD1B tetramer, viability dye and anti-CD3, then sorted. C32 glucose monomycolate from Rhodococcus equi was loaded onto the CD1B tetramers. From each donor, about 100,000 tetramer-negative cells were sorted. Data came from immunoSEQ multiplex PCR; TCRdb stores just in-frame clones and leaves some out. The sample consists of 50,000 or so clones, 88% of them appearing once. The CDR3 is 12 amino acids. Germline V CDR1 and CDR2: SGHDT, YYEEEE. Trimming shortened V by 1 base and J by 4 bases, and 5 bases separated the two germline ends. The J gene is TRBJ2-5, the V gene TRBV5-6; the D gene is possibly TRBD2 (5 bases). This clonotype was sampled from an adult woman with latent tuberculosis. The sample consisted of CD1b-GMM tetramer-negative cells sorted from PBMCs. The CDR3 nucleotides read TGTGCCAGCAGCTTGCGGGGAGAGACCCAGTACTTC. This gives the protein CASSLRGETQYF.